This T cell receptor (beta chain) was retrieved from a study of OX40 agonist ivuxolimab in advanced cancers. In the study overall: Head and neck, renal cell, melanoma or hepatocellular carcinoma were the cancers that dose-escalation patients had. Those enrolled were roughly 80% male, with a mean age of about 66 years and ages from roughly 23 to 79.

Regarding the study as a whole: Expanded clones were, on average, more numerous among CD8+ T cells than CD4+.

The data were produced by immunoSEQ multiplex PCR, yet TCRdb's version contains in-frame clones alone and is incomplete. The profile shows roughly 70,000 clones, around 80% of them singletons. A remark on this clone: Its antigen is unknown.

V lost 5 bases, J lost 0 bases, and 13 bases stayed unmatched. This CDR3 has 19 residues. Germline V gene data show CDR1 as SGHDT and CDR2 as YYEEEE. This rearrangement joins TRBV5-6 to TRBJ1-3, with TRBD1 matching over 11 bases. The specimen comprised CD4+ or CD8+ T cells sorted from blood, sampled in a trial of the OX40 agonist ivuxolimab. This TCR was recovered from an adult with an advanced solid tumor such as melanoma, head and neck, liver or kidney cancer. CDR3 DNA sequence: TGTGCCAGCAGGGAGAGAGGGACAGGGGGTATGAGCTCTGGAAACACCATATATTTT. It yields the protein CASRERGTGGMSSGNTIYF.